This T cell receptor beta chain appears in the sequencing data of a study of blood T cell repertoires in COVID-19 (dated by TCRdb to the early 2020s). Study-level background: Samples covering the acute and convalescent phases of COVID-19 were provided by collaborators in the United States, Italy and Spain. The material from the prospective study consisted of cDNA or gDNA derived from T cells, B-cell-depleted T cells, or PBMCs. Subjects who had been exposed to COVID-19, were actively infected with it, or had recovered from it provided the deeply sampled blood TCRbeta repertoires that made up the dataset. The repertoires were released in a freely available public database intended as a resource for research on the immune response to SARS-CoV-2. Samples were obtained from the ongoing ImmuneRACE study (first 160 participants) and from some 1,200 subjects provided by 6 global collaborators. Nearly every sample came with metadata listing a de-identified subject ID, COVID-19 status, age in years and sex. HLA class I and class II types, where available, came from metadata supplied by the sample provider rather than from assay-based typing.

The CDR3 spans 15 residues, from the cysteine through the phenylalanine. Only CDR3 DNA is held: 45 bases, read in frame from base 1. Looking up the germline V gene (reference sequence) yields CDR1 LNHDA and CDR2 SQIVND. At the junction V is shortened by 5 bases and J by 6 bases; bases outside the gene matches: 12. Concerning this clone: The antigen it binds to is not known. Base qualities are missing; no much larger clone stands one base away.

Points the paper makes about the study in general: The amount of clinical and demographic metadata varied by source and participant and was provided uncurated.

The immunoSEQ Assay, a bias-controlled multiplex PCR, was used to amplify TCRbeta CDR3 regions from genomic DNA. Under the source paper's analysis protocol: The number of nucleated cells in each sample was estimated from the amplification of reference gene primers within the assay. To quantify the absolute abundance of each unique TCRbeta CDR3 rearrangement, sequence reads were collapsed and filtered. For each sample, productive Simpson clonality was calculated by taking the square root of Simpson's diversity index across productive rearrangements. Entries here come from immuneACCESS through TCRdb and include only in-frame sequences with V and J called. Some clones fail to appear in such tables; in the studies checked, an unresolved V gene covers under half of the shortfall, and the cause of the remainder is unknown. From that table come the V and J calls and clone size; the DNA was used to work out D and trimming. This sample has fewer than 180,000 clones in its table, and approximately 86% of those were observed once. Around 4% of the sample belongs to the ten largest clones.

The collaborating institutions used their own protocols to collect whole blood in K2EDTA tubes. For TCRbeta analysis, collaborator samples were shipped as frozen whole blood, as isolated PBMCs, or as DNA extracted from either sample type. The sequence was collected from a woman aged 55-75 years with active or convalescent COVID-19. The sample consisted of peripheral blood. The V gene is TRBV19 and the J gene is TRBJ1-1, with TRBD1 identical over 7 junction bases. The DNA reads TGTGCCAGTAGTCAATTGTCAGGGGGGAGTCCTGAAGCTTTCTTT. This codes for CASSQLSGGSPEAFF.